This entry is about one TCR beta chain. The antigen remains unidentified. This sample was taken from a study of OX40 agonist ivuxolimab in advanced cancers. Study-level information: Having had anti-PD-1, anti-PD-L1 or anti-CTLA-4 therapy before was allowed, and over 35% had some. The study, taken as a whole, reports: Doses of 0.1 to 3.0 mg/kg were accompanied by clonal expansion of CD4+ and CD8+ blood T cells by week 6.

The repertoire was sequenced with immunoSEQ multiplex PCR; TCRdb's copy has only in-frame clones and lacks some. The sample lists over 95,000 clones; over 75% were seen once. The CDR3 is 15 amino acids. The ends were cut back, 2 bases at V and 0 bases at J, with 10 bases in the middle. Per germline, CDR1 SGHTA and CDR2 FQGNSA. The rearrangement uses TRBV7-2 and TRBJ1-1; D unresolved. The TCR was taken from an adult with an advanced solid tumor such as melanoma, head and neck, liver or kidney cancer. Sequencing was performed on CD4+ or CD8+ T cells sorted from blood, taken in a trial of the OX40 agonist ivuxolimab. The CDR3 nucleotides are TGTGCCAGCAGCTTATGGGCTGAAGTGAACACTGAAGCTTTCTTT. This sequence encodes CASSLWAEVNTEAFF.